The sample holds a few counts of the clone carrying this TCR beta chain. RNA totalling about 0.5 to 1 ug underwent reverse transcription with random hexamers. TCRdb re-called the immunoSEQ multiplex PCR reads through MiXCR, storing one row per CDR3 protein. Of fewer than 85,000 distinct CDR3 sequences listed, roughly 94% are singletons. The record originates from a study of CD8 T cells in Susac syndrome. Germline CDR1 GTSNPN, CDR2 SVGIG (reference sequence). Trimming shortened V by 0 bases and J by 3 bases, and 9 bases separated the two germline ends. The CDR3 is 13 amino acids. Sequences were obtained from CD8+ T cells from PBMCs. This chain uses TRBV30 with TRBJ2-7; D gene uncertain. The TCR sequence derives from a human donor with Susac syndrome. The CDR3 nucleotides read TGTGCCTGGAGTGTATCTAGTATCTACGAGCAGTACTTC. Protein: CAWSVSSIYEQYF.